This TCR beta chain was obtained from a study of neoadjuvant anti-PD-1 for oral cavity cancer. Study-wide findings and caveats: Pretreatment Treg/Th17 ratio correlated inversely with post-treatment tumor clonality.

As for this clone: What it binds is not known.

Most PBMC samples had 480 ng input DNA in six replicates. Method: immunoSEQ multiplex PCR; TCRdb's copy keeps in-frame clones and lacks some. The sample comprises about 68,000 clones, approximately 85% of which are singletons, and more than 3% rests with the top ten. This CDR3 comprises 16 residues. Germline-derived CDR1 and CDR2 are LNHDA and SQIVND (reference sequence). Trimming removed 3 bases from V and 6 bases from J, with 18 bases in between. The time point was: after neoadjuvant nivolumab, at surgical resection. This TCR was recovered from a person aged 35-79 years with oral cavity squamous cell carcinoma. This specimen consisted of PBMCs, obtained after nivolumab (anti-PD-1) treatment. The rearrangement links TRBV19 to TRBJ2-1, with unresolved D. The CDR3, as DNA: TGTGCCAGTAGTATCCAGGAACTGAACATACGCAATGAGCAGTTCTTC. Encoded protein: CASSIQELNIRNEQFF.